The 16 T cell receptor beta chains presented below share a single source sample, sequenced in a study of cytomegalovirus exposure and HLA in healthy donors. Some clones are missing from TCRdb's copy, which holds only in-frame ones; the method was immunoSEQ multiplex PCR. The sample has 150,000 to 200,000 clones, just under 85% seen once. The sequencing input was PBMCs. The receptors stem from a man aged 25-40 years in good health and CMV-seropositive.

CDR3 region: CASSVGLAIYEQYF. The CDR3 DNA follows: TGTGCCAGCAGCGTAGGGCTAGCCATCTACGAGCAGTACTTC. The chain joins TRBV9 to TRBJ2-7; TRBD2 might be the D (5 bases). The CDR3 sequence is 14 residues long. Trimming took off 0 bases at V and 3 bases at J, with 10 bases between the two ends. The germline V gene has CDR1 SGDLS and CDR2 YYNGEE.

This CDR3 reads CASSLGGYQPQHF. The CDR3 coding sequence is TGTGCCAGCAGCTTGGGGGGGTATCAGCCCCAGCATTTT. The chain uses TRBV7-9 and TRBJ1-5, with D possibly TRBD1 on 5 matching bases. The CDR3 runs to 13 residues. Germline V CDR1 and CDR2: SEHNR, FQNEAQ (reference sequence). V was cut by 3 bases and J by 5 bases, with 8 bases left in between.

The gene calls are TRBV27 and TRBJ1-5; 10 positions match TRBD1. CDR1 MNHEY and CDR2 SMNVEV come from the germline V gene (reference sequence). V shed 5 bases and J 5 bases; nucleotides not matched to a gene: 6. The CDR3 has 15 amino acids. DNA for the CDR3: TGTGCCAGCAGTACCTCTGACAGGGGGCATCAGCCCCAGCATTTT. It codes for CASSTSDRGHQPQHF.

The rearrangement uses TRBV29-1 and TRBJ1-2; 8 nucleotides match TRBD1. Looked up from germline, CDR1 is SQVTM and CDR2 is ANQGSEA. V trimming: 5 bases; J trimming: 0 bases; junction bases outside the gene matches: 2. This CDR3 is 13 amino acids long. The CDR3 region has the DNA TGCAGCGTTTTGACAGGGGCTAACTATGGCTACACCTTC. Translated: CSVLTGANYGYTF.

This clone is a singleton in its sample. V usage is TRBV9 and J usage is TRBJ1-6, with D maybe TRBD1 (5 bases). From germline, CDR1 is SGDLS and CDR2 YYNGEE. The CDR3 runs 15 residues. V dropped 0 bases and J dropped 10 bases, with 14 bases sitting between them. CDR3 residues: CASSVEVRGESPLHF. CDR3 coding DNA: TGTGCCAGCAGCGTAGAGGTCCGGGGGGAATCACCCCTCCACTTT.

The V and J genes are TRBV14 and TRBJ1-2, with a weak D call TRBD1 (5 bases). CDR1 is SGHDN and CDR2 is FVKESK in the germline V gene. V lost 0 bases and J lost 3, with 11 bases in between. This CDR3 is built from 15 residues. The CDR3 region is CASSQDPRAYYGYTF. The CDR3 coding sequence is TGTGCCAGCAGCCAAGATCCCAGGGCCTACTATGGCTACACCTTC.

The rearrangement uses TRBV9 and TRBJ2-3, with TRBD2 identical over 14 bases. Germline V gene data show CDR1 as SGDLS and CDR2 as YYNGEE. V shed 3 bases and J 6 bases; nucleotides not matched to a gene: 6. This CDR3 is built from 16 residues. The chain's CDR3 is CASSGGLAGGGDTQYF. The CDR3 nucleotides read TGTGCCAGCAGCGGAGGACTAGCGGGGGGAGGGGATACGCAGTATTTT.

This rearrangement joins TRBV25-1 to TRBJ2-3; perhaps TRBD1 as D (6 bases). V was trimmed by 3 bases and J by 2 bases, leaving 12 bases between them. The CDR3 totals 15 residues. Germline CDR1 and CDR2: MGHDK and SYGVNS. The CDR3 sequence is CASSDPGTSTDTQYF. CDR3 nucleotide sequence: TGTGCCAGCAGTGATCCCGGGACATCCACAGATACGCAGTATTTT.

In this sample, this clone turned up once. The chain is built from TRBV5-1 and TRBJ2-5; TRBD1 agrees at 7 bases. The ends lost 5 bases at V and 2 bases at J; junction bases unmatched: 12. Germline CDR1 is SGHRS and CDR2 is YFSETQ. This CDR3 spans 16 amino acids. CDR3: CASRRATGFGQETQYF. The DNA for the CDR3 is TGCGCCAGCAGACGCGCGACAGGGTTCGGGCAAGAGACCCAGTACTTC.

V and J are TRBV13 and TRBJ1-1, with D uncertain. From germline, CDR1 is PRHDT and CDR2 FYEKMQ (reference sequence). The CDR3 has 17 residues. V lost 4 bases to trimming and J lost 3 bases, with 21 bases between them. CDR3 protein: CASSSDGFRGLDTEAFF. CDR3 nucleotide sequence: TGTGCCAGCAGCTCAGACGGGTTCCGTGGCCTTGACACTGAAGCTTTCTTT.

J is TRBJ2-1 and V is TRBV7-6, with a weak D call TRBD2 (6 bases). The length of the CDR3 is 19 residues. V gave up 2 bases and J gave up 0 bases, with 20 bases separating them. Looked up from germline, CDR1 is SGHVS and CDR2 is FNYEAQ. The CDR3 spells CASSLSWRAPRGSYNEQFF. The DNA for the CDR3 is TGTGCCAGCAGCTTAAGTTGGAGGGCCCCAAGAGGCTCCTACAATGAGCAGTTCTTC.

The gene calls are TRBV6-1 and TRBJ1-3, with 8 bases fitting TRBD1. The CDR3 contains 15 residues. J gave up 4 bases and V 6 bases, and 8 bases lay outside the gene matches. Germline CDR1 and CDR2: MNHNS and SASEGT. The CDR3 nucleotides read TGTGCCAGCAGCCGTTTGACAGGGGCCGGAAACACCATATATTTT. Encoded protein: CASSRLTGAGNTIYF.

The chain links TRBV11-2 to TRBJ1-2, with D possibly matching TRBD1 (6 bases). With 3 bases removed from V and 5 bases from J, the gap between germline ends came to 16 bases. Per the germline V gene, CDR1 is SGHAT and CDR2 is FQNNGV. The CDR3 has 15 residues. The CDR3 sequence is CASSFGPERGYGYTF. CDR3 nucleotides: TGTGCCAGCAGCTTTGGGCCAGAAAGGGGGTATGGCTACACCTTC.

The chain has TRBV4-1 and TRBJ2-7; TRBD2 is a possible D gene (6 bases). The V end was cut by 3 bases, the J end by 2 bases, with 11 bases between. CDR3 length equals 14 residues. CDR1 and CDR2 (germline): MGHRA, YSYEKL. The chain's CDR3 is CASSHRGNTYEQYF. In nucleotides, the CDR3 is TGCGCCAGCAGCCACCGCGGGAATACCTACGAGCAGTACTTC.

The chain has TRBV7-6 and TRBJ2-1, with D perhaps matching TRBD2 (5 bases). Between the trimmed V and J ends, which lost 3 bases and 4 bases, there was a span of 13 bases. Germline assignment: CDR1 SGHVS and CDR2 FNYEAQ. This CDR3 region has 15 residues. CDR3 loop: CASSFYLGEYNEQFF. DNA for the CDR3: TGTGCCAGCAGCTTTTATCTTGGGGAGTACAATGAGCAGTTCTTC. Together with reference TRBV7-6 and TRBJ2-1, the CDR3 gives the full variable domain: GAGVSQSPRYKVTKRGQDVALRCDPISGHVSLYWYRQALGQGPEFLTYFNYEAQQDKSGLPNDRFSAERPEGSISTLTIQRTEQRDSAMYRCASSFYLGEYNEQFFGPGTRLTVL.

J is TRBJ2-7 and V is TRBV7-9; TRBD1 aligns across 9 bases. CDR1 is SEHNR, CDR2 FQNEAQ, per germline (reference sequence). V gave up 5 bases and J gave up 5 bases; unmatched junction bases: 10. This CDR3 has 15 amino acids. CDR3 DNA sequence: TGTGCCAGCAGCCCCCGGAGGACAGGGGACAACGAGCAGTACTTC. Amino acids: CASSPRRTGDNEQYF.